The 10 T cell receptor beta chains presented below share a single source sample, sequenced in a study of lymphopenia after photon versus proton radiotherapy. This table comes from immunoSEQ multiplex PCR, and its TCRdb copy is limited to in-frame clones, with some not included. The repertoire has approximately 25,000 clones, about 82% of them found once; the top ten carry around 20%. Sequenced material: peripheral blood, taken from a patient treated with proton-based radiotherapy. These receptors originate from a woman aged 70-85 years with pancreatic cancer.

V is TRBV27 and J is TRBJ2-7; a weak D match, TRBD1 (5 bases). Trimming removed 5 bases from V and 7 bases from J, with 18 bases in between. CDR3 length equals 14 residues. The germline V gene encodes CDR1 MNHEY and CDR2 SMNVEV (reference sequence). CDR3 protein: CASSKGQGIGEQYF. CDR3 bases: TGTGCCAGCAGTAAGGGGCAGGGAATTGGTGAGCAGTACTTC.

CDR3 protein: CASTAIDRGEAFF. The CDR3 DNA sequence: TGTGCCAGCACGGCTATAGACAGGGGAGAAGCTTTCTTT. The rearrangement joins TRBV28 to TRBJ1-1, with 8 bases matching TRBD1. The CDR3 totals 13 residues. V lost 7 bases and J lost 8; bases outside the gene matches: 9. The germline V gene encodes CDR1 MDHEN and CDR2 SYDVKM.

CDR3 region: CASSLARGLTNEKLFF. CDR3 sequence (DNA): TGTGCCAGCAGCTTAGCTAGGGGGCTGACTAATGAAAAACTGTTTTTT. This chain connects TRBV7-2 to TRBJ1-4, with TRBD1 matching over 7 bases. From germline, CDR1 is SGHTA and CDR2 FQGNSA. J gave up 2 bases and V 0 bases, and 3 bases lay outside the gene matches. The CDR3 runs to 16 residues.

V gene TRBV20-1 combines with J gene TRBJ2-5; D is possibly TRBD1 (6 bases). The CDR3 consists of 11 residues. Trimming took 5 bases from V and 4 from J, leaving 8 bases between them. The germline gives CDR1 DFQATT, CDR2 SNEGSKA (reference sequence). The CDR3 is CSASQGETQYF. CDR3 in DNA: TGCAGTGCTTCACAGGGAGAGACCCAGTACTTC.

The chain carries TRBV11-3 and TRBJ2-4, with 10 bases fitting TRBD2. V shed 8 bases and J 8 bases; nucleotides not matched to a gene: 6. CDR3 length equals 13 residues. Germline V CDR1 and CDR2: SGHNT, YENEEA. The CDR3 nucleotides are TGTGCCAGCCAACTAGCGGGATCTCACATTCAGTACTTC. As protein: CASQLAGSHIQYF. The variable domain in full, with the rest retrieved from reference TRBV11-3 and TRBJ2-4, is EAGVVQSPRYKIIEKKQPVAFWCNPISGHNTLYWYLQNLGQGPELLIRYENEEAVDDSQLPKDRFSAERLKGVDSTLKIQPAELGDSAVYLCASQLAGSHIQYFGAGTRLSVL.

The J gene is TRBJ1-1, the V gene TRBV5-6, with D perhaps matching TRBD1 (6 bases). This CDR3 contains 13 residues. Trimming shortened V by 4 bases and J by 8 bases, and 15 bases separated the two germline ends. Germline V lookup: CDR1 SGHDT, CDR2 YYEEEE. CDR3 in amino acids: CASSIPGQAEAFF. Written as DNA, the CDR3 is TGTGCCAGCAGCATACCGGGACAAGCCGAAGCTTTCTTT. Filled out from reference TRBV5-6 and TRBJ1-1, the complete variable domain reads DAGVTQSPTHLIKTRGQQVTLRCSPKSGHDTVSWYQQALGQGPQFIFQYYEEEERQRGNFPDRFSGHQFPNYSSELNVNALLLGDSALYLCASSIPGQAEAFFGQGTRLTVV.

The genes are TRBV9 and TRBJ2-2; 8 bases align to TRBD2. This CDR3 is 18 amino acids long. CDR1 and CDR2 (germline): SGDLS, YYNGEE. Trimming took 0 bases from V and 5 from J; bases not matched to a gene: 12. As DNA, the CDR3 is TGTGCCAGCAGCGTAGAAAACCCAAGCGGGAGTCGTACCGGGGAGCTGTTTTTT. It is translated as CASSVENPSGSRTGELFF. Together with reference TRBV9 and TRBJ2-2, the CDR3 gives the full variable domain: DSGVTQTPKHLITATGQRVTLRCSPRSGDLSVYWYQQSLDQGLQFLIQYYNGEERAKGNILERFSAQQFPDLHSELNLSSLELGDSALYFCASSVENPSGSRTGELFFGEGSRLTVL.

The rearrangement joins TRBV28 to TRBJ2-1, with 7 positions matching TRBD2. The CDR3 length is 17 residues. The junction had 15 bases not matched to a gene; V was cut back by 6 bases and J by 4 bases. Germline assignment: CDR1 MDHEN and CDR2 SYDVKM. CDR3 in amino acids: CASSLKAGDSKYNEQFF. The CDR3 DNA follows: TGTGCCAGCAGCCTCAAGGCGGGGGACTCTAAATACAATGAGCAGTTCTTC.

This chain uses TRBV27 with TRBJ2-5; maybe TRBD2 (5 bases). Germline assignment: CDR1 MNHEY and CDR2 SMNVEV (reference sequence). Trimming stripped 3 bases from V and 2 bases from J, with 7 bases between. The CDR3 is 13 amino acids. For the CDR3, the DNA is TGTGCCAGCAGTTTCCAGCGGCAAGAGACCCAGTACTTC. It is translated as CASSFQRQETQYF.

The chain carries TRBV19 and TRBJ2-2; the D call may be TRBD1 or TRBD2 (5 bases each). Germline V lookup: CDR1 LNHDA, CDR2 SQIVND (reference sequence). Trimming removed 11 bases at V and 7 bases at J, with 20 bases between. The CDR3 length is 14 residues. CDR3 sequence: CAARDQVDFGELFF. For the CDR3, the DNA is TGTGCCGCACGGGACCAAGTCGACTTCGGGGAGCTGTTTTTT.